This section outlines one T cell receptor beta chain sequence together with its context. These data belong to a study of T cells in Graves' hyperthyroidism and ophthalmopathy. TCR beta CDR3 regions were amplified from RNA. With the HTBI primer set, the TCR CDR3 went through a first round of RT-PCR. TCRdb reanalysed the multiplex PCR reads using MiXCR and keeps one entry per CDR3 protein. The profile shows 490,000 or so distinct CDR3 sequences, around a fifth of them singletons. The material sequenced was blood. This clonotype originated in an older woman with Graves' ophthalmopathy.

CDR3 sequence: CASSATNTGELFF. As DNA, the CDR3 is TGTGCCAGCAGCGCCACGAACACCGGGGAGCTGTTTTTT. V is TRBV7-8 and J is TRBJ2-2; D is undetermined. Germline V CDR1 and CDR2: SGHVS, FQNEAQ. The CDR3 extends over 13 amino acids. Deletions cut 5 bases from V and 0 bases from J, with 4 bases between.